Listed here is a single TCR beta chain. This CDR3 is built from 13 residues. Germline CDR1 reads SNHLY; CDR2 reads FYNNEI. Deletions cut 7 bases from V and 5 bases from J, with 14 bases between. Stated time point: newly diagnosed, previously untreated cHL patient sample. Comparison used PBMCs from newly diagnosed, untreated classical Hodgkin lymphoma. Assay: immunoSEQ multiplex PCR; the TCRdb copy retains only in-frame clones and omits some. Of tens of thousands of clones listed, about nine tenths are singletons. This entry is derived from a study of PD-1 blockade in classical Hodgkin lymphoma. Sequenced: peripheral blood mononuclear cells (PBMCs). The chain employs TRBV2 and TRBJ2-5, with D possibly matching TRBD2 (5 bases). The receptor's source is a human donor with classical Hodgkin lymphoma. The CDR3 DNA sequence: TGTGCCAGCACTGAGGGAGCGGAGGAGACCCAGTACTTC. This encodes CASTEGAEETQYF. Full variable domain (outside the CDR3, taken from reference TRBV2 and TRBJ2-5): EPEVTQTPSHQVTQMGQEVILRCVPISNHLYFYWYRQILGQKVEFLVSFYNNEISEKSEIFDDQFSVERPDGSNFTLKIRSTKLEDSAMYFCASTEGAEETQYFGPGTRLLVL.